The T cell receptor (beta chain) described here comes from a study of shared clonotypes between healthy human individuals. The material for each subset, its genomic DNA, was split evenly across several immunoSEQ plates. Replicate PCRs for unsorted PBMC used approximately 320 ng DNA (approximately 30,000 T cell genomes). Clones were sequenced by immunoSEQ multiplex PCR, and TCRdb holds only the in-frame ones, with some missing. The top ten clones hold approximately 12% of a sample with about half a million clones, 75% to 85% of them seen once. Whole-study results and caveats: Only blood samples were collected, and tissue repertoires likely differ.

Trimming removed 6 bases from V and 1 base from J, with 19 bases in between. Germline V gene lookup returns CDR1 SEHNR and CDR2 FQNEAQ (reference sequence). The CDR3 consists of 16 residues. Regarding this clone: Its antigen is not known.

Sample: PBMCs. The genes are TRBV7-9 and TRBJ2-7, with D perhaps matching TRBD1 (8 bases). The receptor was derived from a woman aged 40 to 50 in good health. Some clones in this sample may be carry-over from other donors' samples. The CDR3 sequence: CASRKGGTGGSYEQYF. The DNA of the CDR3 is TGTGCCAGCAGAAAGGGAGGGACAGGAGGATCCTACGAGCAGTACTTC.